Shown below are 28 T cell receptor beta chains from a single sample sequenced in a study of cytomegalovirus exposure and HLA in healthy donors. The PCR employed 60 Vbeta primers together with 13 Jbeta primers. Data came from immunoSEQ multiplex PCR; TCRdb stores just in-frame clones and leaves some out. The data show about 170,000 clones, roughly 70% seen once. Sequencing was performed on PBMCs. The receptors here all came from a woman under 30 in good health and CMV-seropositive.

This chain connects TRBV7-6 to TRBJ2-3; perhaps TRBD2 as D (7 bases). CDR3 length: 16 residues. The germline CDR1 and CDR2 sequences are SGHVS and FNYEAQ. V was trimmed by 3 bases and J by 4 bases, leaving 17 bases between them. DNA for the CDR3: TGTGCCAGCAGCTTGATTGGGGGGGGGCAAGCAGATACGCAGTATTTT. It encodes CASSLIGGGQADTQYF.

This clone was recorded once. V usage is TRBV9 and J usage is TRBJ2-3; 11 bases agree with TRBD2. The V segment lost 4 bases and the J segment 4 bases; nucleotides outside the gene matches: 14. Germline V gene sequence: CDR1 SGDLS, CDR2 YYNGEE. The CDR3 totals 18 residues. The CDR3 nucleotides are TGTGCCAGCAGCCCATCCGGACTAGCGGGCGGAAAATCAGATACGCAGTATTTT. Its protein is CASSPSGLAGGKSDTQYF.

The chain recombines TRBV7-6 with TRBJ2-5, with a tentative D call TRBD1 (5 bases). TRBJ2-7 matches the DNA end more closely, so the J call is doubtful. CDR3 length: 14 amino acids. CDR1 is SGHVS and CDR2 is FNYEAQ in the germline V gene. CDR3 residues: CASSWETGSYEQYF. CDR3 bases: TGTGCCAGCAGTTGGGAAACAGGCTCCTACGAGCAGTACTTC.

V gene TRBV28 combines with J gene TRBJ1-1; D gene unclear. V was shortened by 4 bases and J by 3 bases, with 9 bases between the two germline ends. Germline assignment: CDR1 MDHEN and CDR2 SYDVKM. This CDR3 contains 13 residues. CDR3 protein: CASSWTRDTEAFF. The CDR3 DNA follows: TGTGCCAGCAGTTGGACGAGGGACACTGAAGCTTTCTTT.

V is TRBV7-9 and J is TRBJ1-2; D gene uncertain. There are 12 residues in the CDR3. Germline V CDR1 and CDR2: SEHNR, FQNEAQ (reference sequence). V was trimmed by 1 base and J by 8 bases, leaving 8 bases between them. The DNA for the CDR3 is TGTGCCAGCAGCTTAGTTGGTGGCGGCTACACCTTC. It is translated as CASSLVGGGYTF. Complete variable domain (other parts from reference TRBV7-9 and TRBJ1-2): DTGVSQNPRHKITKRGQNVTFRCDPISEHNRLYWYRQTLGQGPEFLTYFQNEAQLEKSRLLSDRFSAERPKGSFSTLEIQRTEQGDSAMYLCASSLVGGGYTFGSGTRLTVV.

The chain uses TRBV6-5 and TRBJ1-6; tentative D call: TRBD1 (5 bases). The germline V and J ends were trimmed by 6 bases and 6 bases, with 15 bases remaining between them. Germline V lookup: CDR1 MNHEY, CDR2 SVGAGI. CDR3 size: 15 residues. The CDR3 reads CASRTWGVSNSPLHF. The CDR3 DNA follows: TGTGCCAGCAGGACGTGGGGGGTTTCTAATTCACCCCTCCACTTT.

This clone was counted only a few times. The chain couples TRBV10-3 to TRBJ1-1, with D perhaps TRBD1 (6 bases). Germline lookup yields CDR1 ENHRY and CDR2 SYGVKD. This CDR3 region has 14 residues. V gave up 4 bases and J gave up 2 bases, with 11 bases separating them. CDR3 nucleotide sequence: TGTGCCATCAGTGCAGACAGGACAAACACTGAAGCTTTCTTT. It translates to CAISADRTNTEAFF.

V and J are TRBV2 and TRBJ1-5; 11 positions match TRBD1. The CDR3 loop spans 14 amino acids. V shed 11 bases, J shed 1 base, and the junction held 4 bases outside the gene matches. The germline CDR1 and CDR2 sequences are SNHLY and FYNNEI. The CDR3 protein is CAGGQGASNQPQHF. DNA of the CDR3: TGTGCCGGTGGACAGGGGGCAAGCAATCAGCCCCAGCATTTT.

CDR3 loop: CASSLVAGATNEKLFF. The CDR3 region has the DNA TGTGCCAGCAGCTTAGTAGCAGGGGCAACTAATGAAAAACTGTTTTTT. The V call is TRBV11-2, the J call TRBJ1-4; a possible D gene is TRBD1 (6 bases). The V gene lost 1 base and the J gene lost 0 bases, with 9 bases spanning the gap. The CDR3 is made up of 16 amino acids. CDR1 and CDR2 from the germline V gene are SGHAT and FQNNGV.

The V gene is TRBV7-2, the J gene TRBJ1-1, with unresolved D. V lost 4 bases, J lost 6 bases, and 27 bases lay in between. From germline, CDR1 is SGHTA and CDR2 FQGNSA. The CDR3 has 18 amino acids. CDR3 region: CASSSRTREWSPQAEAFF. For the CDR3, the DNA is TGTGCCAGCAGCTCCAGGACTCGGGAATGGTCTCCTCAGGCTGAAGCTTTCTTT.

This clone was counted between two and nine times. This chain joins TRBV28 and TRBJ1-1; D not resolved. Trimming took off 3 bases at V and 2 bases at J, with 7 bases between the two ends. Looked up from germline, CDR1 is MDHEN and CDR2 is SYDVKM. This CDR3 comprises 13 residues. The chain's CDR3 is CASSFEGNTEAFF. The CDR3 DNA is TGTGCCAGCAGTTTTGAGGGAAACACTGAAGCTTTCTTT.

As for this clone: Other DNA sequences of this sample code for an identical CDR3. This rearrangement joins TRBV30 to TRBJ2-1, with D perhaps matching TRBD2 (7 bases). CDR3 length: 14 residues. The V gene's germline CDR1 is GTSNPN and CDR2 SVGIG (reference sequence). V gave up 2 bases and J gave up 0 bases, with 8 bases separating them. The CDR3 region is CAWSRGASYNEQFF. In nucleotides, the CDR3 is TGTGCCTGGAGTCGGGGGGCCTCCTACAATGAGCAGTTCTTC.

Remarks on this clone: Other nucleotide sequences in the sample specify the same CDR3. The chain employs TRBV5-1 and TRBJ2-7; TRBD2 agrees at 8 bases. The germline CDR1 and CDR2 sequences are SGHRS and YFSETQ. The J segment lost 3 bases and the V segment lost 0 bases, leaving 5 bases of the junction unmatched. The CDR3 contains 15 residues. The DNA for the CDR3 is TGCGCCAGCAGCTTGGGGGCGGGGGGAGTCTACGAGCAGTACTTC. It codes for CASSLGAGGVYEQYF.

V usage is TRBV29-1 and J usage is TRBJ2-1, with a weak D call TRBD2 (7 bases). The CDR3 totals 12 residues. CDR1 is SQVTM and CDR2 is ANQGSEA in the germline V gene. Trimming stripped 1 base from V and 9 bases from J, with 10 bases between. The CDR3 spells CSVEGGGGEQFF. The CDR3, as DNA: TGCAGCGTTGAAGGCGGGGGCGGTGAGCAGTTCTTC.

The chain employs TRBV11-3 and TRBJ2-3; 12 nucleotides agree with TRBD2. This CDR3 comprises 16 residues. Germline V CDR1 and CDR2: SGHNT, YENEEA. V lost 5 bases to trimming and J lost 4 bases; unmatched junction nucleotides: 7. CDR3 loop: CASSLRTSGVADTQYF. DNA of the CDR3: TGTGCCAGCAGCCTACGGACTAGCGGGGTTGCAGATACGCAGTATTTT. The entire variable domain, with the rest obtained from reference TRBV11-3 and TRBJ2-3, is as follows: EAGVVQSPRYKIIEKKQPVAFWCNPISGHNTLYWYLQNLGQGPELLIRYENEEAVDDSQLPKDRFSAERLKGVDSTLKIQPAELGDSAVYLCASSLRTSGVADTQYFGPGTRLTVL.

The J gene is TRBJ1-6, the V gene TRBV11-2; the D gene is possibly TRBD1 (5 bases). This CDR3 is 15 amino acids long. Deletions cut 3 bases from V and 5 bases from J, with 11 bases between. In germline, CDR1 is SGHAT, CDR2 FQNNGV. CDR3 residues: CASSFAGLDNSPLHF. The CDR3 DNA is TGTGCCAGCAGCTTTGCAGGGCTCGATAATTCACCCCTCCACTTT.

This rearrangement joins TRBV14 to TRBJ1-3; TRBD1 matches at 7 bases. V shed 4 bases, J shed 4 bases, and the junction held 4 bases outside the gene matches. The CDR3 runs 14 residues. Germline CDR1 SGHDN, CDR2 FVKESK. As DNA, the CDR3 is TGTGCCAGCAGCCGCAGACAGGGAGGAAACACCATATATTTT. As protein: CASSRRQGGNTIYF.

The chain's CDR3 is CASSRAGVRETQYF. CDR3 nucleotides: TGTGCCAGTAGTAGAGCGGGGGTCAGGGAGACCCAGTACTTC. V gene TRBV19 combines with J gene TRBJ2-5, with 8 nucleotides matching TRBD2. Germline CDR1 LNHDA, CDR2 SQIVND (reference sequence). This CDR3 has 14 residues. Losses at the gene ends were 4 bases for V and 5 bases for J; bases not matched to a gene: 6.

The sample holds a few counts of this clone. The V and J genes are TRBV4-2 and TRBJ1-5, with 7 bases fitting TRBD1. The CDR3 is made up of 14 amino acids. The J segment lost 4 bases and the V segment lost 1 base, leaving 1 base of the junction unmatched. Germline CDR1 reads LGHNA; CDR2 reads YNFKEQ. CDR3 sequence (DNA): TGTGCCAGCAGCCAAGGGACAGGTAATCAGCCCCAGCATTTT. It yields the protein CASSQGTGNQPQHF.

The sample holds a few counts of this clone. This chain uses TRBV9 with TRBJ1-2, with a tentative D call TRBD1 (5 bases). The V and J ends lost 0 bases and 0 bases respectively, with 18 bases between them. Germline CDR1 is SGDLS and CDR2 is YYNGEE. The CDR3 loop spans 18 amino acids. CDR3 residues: CASSVEIRTPNANYGYTF. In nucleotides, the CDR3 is TGTGCCAGCAGCGTAGAAATTAGGACACCAAACGCTAACTATGGCTACACCTTC.

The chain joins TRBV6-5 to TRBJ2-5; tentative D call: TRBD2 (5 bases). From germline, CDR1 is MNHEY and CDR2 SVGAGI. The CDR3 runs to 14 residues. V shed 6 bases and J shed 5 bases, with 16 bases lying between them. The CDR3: CASSFHPAGETQYF. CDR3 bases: TGTGCCAGCAGCTTTCACCCGGCGGGCGAGACCCAGTACTTC.

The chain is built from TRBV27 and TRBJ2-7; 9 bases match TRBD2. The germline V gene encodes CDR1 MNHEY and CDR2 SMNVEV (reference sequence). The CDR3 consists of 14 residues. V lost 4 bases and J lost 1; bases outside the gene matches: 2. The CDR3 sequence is CASSSGLASYEQYF. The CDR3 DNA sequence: TGTGCCAGCAGTTCGGGACTAGCTTCCTACGAGCAGTACTTC.

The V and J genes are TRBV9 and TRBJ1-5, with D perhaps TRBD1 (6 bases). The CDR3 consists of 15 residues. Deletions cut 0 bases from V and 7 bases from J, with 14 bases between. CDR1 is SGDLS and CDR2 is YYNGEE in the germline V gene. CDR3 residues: CASSVEGTGTQPQHF. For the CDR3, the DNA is TGTGCCAGCAGCGTAGAGGGCACAGGGACCCAGCCCCAGCATTTT.

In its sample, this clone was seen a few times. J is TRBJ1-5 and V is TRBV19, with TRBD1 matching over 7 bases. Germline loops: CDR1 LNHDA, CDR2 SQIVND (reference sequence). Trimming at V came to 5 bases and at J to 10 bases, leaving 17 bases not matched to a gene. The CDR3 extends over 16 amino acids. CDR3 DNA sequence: TGTGCCAGTAGTGTAGGGGGCCAGGGATCCTCTTCCCCCCAGCATTTT. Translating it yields CASSVGGQGSSSPQHF. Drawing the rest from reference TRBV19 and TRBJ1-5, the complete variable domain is DGGITQSPKYLFRKEGQNVTLSCEQNLNHDAMYWYRQDPGQGLRLIYYSQIVNDFQKGDIAEGYSVSREKKESFPLTVTSAQKNPTAFYLCASSVGGQGSSSPQHFGDGTRLSIL.

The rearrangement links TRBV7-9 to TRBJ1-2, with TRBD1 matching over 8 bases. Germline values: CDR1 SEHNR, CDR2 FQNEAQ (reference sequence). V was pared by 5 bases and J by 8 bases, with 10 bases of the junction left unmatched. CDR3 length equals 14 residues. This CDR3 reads CASSLNTGGYGYTF. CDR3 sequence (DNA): TGTGCCAGCAGCCTCAACACAGGGGGTTACGGCTACACCTTC.

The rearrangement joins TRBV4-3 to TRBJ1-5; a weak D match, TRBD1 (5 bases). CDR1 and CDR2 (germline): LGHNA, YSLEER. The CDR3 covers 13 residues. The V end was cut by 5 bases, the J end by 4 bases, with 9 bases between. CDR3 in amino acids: CASSSDRNQPQHF. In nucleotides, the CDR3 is TGCGCCAGCAGCTCCGACAGAAATCAGCCCCAGCATTTT.

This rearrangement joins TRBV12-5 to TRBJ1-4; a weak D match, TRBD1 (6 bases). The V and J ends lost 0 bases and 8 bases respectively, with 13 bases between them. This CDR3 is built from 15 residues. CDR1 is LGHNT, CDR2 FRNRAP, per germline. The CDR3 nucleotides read TGTGCTAGTGGTTTGGTACGGCAGGGACACGAAAAACTGTTTTTT. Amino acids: CASGLVRQGHEKLFF.

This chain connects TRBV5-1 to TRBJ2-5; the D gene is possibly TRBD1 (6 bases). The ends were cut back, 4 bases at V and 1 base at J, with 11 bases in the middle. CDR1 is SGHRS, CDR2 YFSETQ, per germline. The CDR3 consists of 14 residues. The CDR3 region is CASSNDRRQETQYF. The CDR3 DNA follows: TGCGCCAGCAGCAACGACAGGCGCCAAGAGACCCAGTACTTC.